These T cell receptor beta chains were read from a single sample in a study of T-cell memory formation after mild COVID-19. TCRdb reprocessed the 5' RACE reads with MiXCR, giving one entry per CDR3 protein. This sample carries around 260,000 distinct CDR3 sequences, about 17% of them seen once, and the ten largest clones take around 23%. The sample was PBMCs or a T cell subset sorted from them (not recorded which). The receptors originated from a young man who had mild COVID-19 (a few samples of this study predate the infection). Cell type and time point are not known. The CDR3 runs from the conserved cysteine through the conserved F or W. D genes are given only for firm matches. The size entry is marked missing in some rows and otherwise reads once, few, many or a size class.

J	D	size	V	DNA	CDR3
TRBJ2-4	TRBD2	few	TRBV20-1	TGCAGTGCTAGAGATCGTAGGCGGGGGGAAAACATTCAGTACTTC	CSARDRRRGENIQYF
TRBJ2-1	-	few	TRBV7-9	TGTGCCAGCAGCTTAGGAGGAGCGGGTTCCCGAAATGAGCAGTTCTTC	CASSLGGAGSRNEQFF
TRBJ2-3	-	-	TRBV20-1	TGCAGTGCTAGCCCCCTCGATAGGGATACGCAGTATTTT	CSASPLDRDTQYF
TRBJ1-2	-	few	TRBV6-5	TGTGCCAGCAGTTACTCCCCAGGAGGCTATGGCTACACCTTC	CASSYSPGGYGYTF
TRBJ2-5	-	few	TRBV10-3	TGTGCCATCAGTGCCCAAGGGGGCCAAGAGACCCAGTACTTC	CAISAQGGQETQYF
TRBJ2-1	-	-	TRBV3-1	TGTGCCAGCAGCCAGGATCTGGGGTTCTACAATGAGCAGTTCTTC	CASSQDLGFYNEQFF
TRBJ1-2	-	few	TRBV5-1	TGCGCCAGCAGCTTGCCCGGGACGGCAAACTATGGCTACACCTTC	CASSLPGTANYGYTF
TRBJ1-1	-	few	TRBV10-3	TGTGCCACCAACAGGGAAGACACTGAAGCTTTCTTT	CATNREDTEAFF
TRBJ2-2	-	many	TRBV25-1	TGTGCCAGCAGTCCCACCGGGCCCGGGGAGCTGTTTTTT	CASSPTGPGELFF
TRBJ1-6	-	few	TRBV11-2	TGTGCCAGCAGTCAGCAACGGCACACCGGGAATTCACCCCTCCACTTT	CASSQQRHTGNSPLHF
TRBJ1-1	-	-	TRBV21-1	TGTGCCAGCGGTTTTAAAGGGGGCTTTGAAGCTTTCTTT	CASGFKGGFEAFF
TRBJ2-1	-	-	TRBV20-1	TGCAGTGCTAGACCTCGGCTGGTCTCCTACAATGAGCAGTTCTTC	CSARPRLVSYNEQFF
TRBJ2-5	TRBD2	-	TRBV20-1	TGCAGTGCTAAAAAGCGGGGGGGCCTTGAGACCCAGTACTTC	CSAKKRGGLETQYF
TRBJ1-1	-	-	TRBV2	TGTGCCAGCAAGGGTATTTACACTGAAGCTTTCTTT	CASKGIYTEAFF
TRBJ2-1	TRBD2	many	TRBV5-1	TGCGCCAGCAGCTTGGTAGCGGGGGGCCTCAATGAGCAGTTCTTC	CASSLVAGGLNEQFF
TRBJ2-1	-	-	TRBV3-1	TGTGCCAGCAGCCACGGGGGAGGCTACAATGAGCAGTTCTTC	CASSHGGGYNEQFF
TRBJ1-2	-	many	TRBV10-3	TGTGCCATCAGTGTGACAGACCGGGACTATGGCTACACCTTC	CAISVTDRDYGYTF
TRBJ1-1	-	-	TRBV29-1	TGCAGCGTTCAGGGGACTGGGTCTGAAGCTTTCTTT	CSVQGTGSEAFF
TRBJ2-2	-	-	TRBV4-2	TGTGCCAGCAGCCAAGAAATCGAAGAAGCAGCCACCGGGGAGCTGTTTTTT	CASSQEIEEAATGELFF
TRBJ2-7	TRBD2	-	TRBV7-2	TGTGCCAGCAGCCCCCAGGCCCAGCGGGGGGAGGAGCAGTACTTC	CASSPQAQRGEEQYF
TRBJ2-4	-	-	TRBV11-2	TGTGCCAGCAGCTCGGGTTGGGTAAACATTCAGTACTTC	CASSSGWVNIQYF
TRBJ2-1	TRBD2	-	TRBV5-1	TGCGCCAGCAGCCCCCGCCCAACTAGCGGGGGGCATAATGAGCAGTTCTTC	CASSPRPTSGGHNEQFF
TRBJ1-6	-	many	TRBV12-3/TRBV12-4	TGTGCCAGCAGTTACACGGGGTATAATTCACCCCTCCACTTT	CASSYTGYNSPLHF
TRBJ2-2	TRBD2	-	TRBV4-3	TGCGCCAGCAGCCAACCCGTGGGGGGGAGCGCGAACACCGGGGAGCTGTTTTTT	CASSQPVGGSANTGELFF
TRBJ1-5	-	-	TRBV7-6	TGTGCCAGCAGCTTAGGCACGGGGGGCTATCAGCCCCAGCATTTT	CASSLGTGGYQPQHF
TRBJ1-4	TRBD1	-	TRBV3-1	TGTGCCAGCAGGGACAGGGGGCAAGAAAAACTGTTTTTT	CASRDRGQEKLFF
TRBJ1-6	-	-	TRBV7-9	TGTGCCAGCAGCTTAGGTGGGATCAGGGGTTCACCCCTCCACTTT	CASSLGGIRGSPLHF
TRBJ2-3	-	-	TRBV28	TGTGCCAGCAGTCCAACTGGCGGCGTAGATACGCAGTATTTT	CASSPTGGVDTQYF
TRBJ2-6	-	many	TRBV5-1	TGCGCCAGCAGCTTGACAGGCTCTGGGGCCAACGTCCTGACTTTC	CASSLTGSGANVLTF
TRBJ1-1	-	-	TRBV6-5	TGTGCCAGCAGTCCCCAGGGCACGAACACTGAAGCTTTCTTT	CASSPQGTNTEAFF
TRBJ2-1	-	few	TRBV5-1	TGCGCCAGCAGCTCCCGACTCTACAATGAGCAGTTCTTC	CASSSRLYNEQFF
TRBJ2-3	-	-	TRBV10-3	TGTGCCATCAGTGAGTCGTACGAGTCTACAGATACGCAGTATTTT	CAISESYESTDTQYF
TRBJ1-2	-	few	TRBV5-5	TGTGCCAGCAGCTTAACAGGGAACAGGGGCTACACCTTC	CASSLTGNRGYTF
TRBJ2-5	-	-	TRBV20-1	TGCAGTGCTAGGCGGGGGCCGCAAGAGACCCAGTACTTC	CSARRGPQETQYF
TRBJ2-5	-	few	TRBV7-9	TGTGCCAGTATCCGGGACACGGAGACCCAGTACTTC	CASIRDTETQYF
TRBJ2-7	TRBD1	-	TRBV25-1	TGTGCCAGCAGTGAACTCGGACAGGGTAATAGCGAGCAGTACTTC	CASSELGQGNSEQYF
TRBJ2-3	-	-	TRBV20-1	TGCAGTGCTAGTGCAGGGCGTGTAAACACAGATACGCAGTATTTT	CSASAGRVNTDTQYF
TRBJ2-1	-	few	TRBV7-2	TGTGCCAGCAGCTCCGGGCCGAGCTCCTACAATGAGCAGTTCTTC	CASSSGPSSYNEQFF
TRBJ2-1	TRBD2	few	TRBV6-5	TGTGCCAGCAGTTTACAGCGGGGGGGAAAGAATGAGCAGTTCTTC	CASSLQRGGKNEQFF
TRBJ2-2	-	many	TRBV7-3	TGTGCCAGCAGCTTAATGGGGAACGCCGGGGAGCTGTTTTTT	CASSLMGNAGELFF
TRBJ2-5	-	-	TRBV24-1	TGTGCCACCAGTGAATCCGGGGAGACCCAGTACTTC	CATSESGETQYF
TRBJ1-5	-	-	TRBV12-3/TRBV12-4	TGTGCCAGCAGTTTCGGCCAGGGAGGACCTCAGCCCCAGCATTTT	CASSFGQGGPQPQHF
TRBJ2-3	TRBD2	few	TRBV2	TGTGCCAGCAGGCTACTAGCGGGCACAGATACGCAGTATTTT	CASRLLAGTDTQYF
TRBJ1-1	-	few	TRBV3-1	TGTGCCAGCAGCCAAAGTACTGGGACTGAAGCTTTCTTT	CASSQSTGTEAFF
TRBJ2-7	-	few	TRBV7-6	TGTGCCAGCAGCGCCGGGAGCGAGCAGTACTTC	CASSAGSEQYF